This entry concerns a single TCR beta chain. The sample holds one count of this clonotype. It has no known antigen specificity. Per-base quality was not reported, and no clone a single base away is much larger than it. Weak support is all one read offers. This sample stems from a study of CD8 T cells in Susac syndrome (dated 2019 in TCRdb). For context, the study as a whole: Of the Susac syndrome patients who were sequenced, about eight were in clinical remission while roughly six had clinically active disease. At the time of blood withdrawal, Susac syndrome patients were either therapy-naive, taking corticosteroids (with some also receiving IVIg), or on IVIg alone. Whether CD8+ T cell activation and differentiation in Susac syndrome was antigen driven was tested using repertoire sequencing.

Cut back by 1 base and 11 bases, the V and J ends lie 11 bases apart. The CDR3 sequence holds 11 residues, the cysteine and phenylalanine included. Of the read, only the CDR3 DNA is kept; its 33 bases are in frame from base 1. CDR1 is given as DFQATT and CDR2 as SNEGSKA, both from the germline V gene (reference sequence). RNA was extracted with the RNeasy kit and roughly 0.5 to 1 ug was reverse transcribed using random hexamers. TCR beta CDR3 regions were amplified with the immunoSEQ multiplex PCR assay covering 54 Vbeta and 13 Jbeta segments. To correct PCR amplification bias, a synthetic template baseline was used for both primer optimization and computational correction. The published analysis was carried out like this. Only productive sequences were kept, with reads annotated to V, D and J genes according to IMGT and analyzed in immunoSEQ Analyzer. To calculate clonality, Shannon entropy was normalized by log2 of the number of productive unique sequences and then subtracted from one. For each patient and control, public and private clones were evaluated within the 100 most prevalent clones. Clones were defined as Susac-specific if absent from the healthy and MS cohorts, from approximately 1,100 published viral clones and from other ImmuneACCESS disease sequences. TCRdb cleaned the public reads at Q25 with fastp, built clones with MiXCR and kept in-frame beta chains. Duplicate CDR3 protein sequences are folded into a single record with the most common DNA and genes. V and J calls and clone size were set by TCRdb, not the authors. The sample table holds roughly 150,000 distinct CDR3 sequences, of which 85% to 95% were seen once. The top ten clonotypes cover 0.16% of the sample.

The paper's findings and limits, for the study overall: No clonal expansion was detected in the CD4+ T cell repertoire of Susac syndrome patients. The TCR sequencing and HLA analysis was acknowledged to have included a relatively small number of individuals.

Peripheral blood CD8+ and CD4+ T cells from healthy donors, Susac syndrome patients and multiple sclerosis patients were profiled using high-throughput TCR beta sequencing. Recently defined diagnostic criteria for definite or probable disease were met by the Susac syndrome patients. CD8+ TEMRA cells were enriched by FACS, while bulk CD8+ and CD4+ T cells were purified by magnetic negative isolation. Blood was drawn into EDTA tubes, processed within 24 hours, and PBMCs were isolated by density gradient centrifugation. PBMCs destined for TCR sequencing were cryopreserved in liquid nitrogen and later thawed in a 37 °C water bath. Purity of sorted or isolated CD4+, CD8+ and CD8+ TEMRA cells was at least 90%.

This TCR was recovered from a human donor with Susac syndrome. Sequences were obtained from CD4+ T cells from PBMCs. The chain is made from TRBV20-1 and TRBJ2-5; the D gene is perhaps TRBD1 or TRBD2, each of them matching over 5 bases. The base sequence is TGCAGTGCTAGAGGGGACCCCTTACAGTACTTC. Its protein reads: CSARGDPLQYF.